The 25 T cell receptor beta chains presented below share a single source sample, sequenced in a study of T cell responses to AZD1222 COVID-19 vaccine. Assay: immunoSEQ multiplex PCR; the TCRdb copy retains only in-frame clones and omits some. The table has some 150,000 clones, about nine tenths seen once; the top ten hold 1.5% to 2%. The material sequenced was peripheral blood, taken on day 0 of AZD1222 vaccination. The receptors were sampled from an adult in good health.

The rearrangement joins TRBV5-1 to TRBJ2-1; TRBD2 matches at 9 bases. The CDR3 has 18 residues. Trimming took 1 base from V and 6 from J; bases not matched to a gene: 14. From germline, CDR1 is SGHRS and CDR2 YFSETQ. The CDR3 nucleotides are TGCGCCAGCAGCTTGTATCCGCGTAGCGGGAGTTGGAGCAATGAGCAGTTCTTC. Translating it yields CASSLYPRSGSWSNEQFF.

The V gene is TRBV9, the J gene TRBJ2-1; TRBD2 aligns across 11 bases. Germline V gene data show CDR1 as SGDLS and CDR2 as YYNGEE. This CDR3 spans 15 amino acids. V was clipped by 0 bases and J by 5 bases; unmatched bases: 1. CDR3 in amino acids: CASSVVAGGNNEQFF. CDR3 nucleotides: TGTGCCAGCAGCGTAGTAGCGGGAGGGAACAATGAGCAGTTCTTC.

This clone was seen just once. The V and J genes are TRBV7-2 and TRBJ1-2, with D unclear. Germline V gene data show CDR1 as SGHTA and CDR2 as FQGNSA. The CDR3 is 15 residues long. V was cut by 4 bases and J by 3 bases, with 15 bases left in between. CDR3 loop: CASSSRRQAHYGYTF. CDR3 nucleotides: TGTGCCAGCAGCTCCAGGCGGCAGGCCCACTATGGCTACACCTTC. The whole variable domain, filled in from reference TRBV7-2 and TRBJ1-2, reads GAGVSQSPSNKVTEKGKDVELRCDPISGHTALYWYRQSLGQGLEFLIYFQGNSAPDKSGLPSDRFSAERTGGSVSTLTIQRTQQEDSAVYLCASSSRRQAHYGYTFGSGTRLTVV.

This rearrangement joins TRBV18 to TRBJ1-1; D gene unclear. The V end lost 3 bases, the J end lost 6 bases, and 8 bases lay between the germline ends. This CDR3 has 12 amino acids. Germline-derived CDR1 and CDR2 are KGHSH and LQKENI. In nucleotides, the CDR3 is TGTGCCAGCTCACCTTATGAGGCTGAAGCTTTCTTT. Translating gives CASSPYEAEAFF.

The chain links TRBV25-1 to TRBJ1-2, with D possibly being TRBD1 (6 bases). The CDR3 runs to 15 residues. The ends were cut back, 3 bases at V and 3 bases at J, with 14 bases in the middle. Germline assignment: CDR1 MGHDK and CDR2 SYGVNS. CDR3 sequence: CASSDPGVGDYGYTF. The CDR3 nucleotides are TGTGCCAGCAGTGACCCAGGGGTGGGGGACTATGGCTACACCTTC.

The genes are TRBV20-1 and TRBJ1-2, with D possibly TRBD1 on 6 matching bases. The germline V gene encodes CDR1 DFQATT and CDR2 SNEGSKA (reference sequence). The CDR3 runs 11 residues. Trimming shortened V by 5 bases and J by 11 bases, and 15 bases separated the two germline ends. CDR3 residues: CSAPRQAAYTF. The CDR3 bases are TGCAGTGCTCCTAGACAGGCCGCGTACACCTTC.

The CDR3 loop is CASGVSGSNYGYTF. The CDR3 nucleotides read TGTGCCAGTGGAGTATCTGGGAGTAACTATGGCTACACCTTC. V is TRBV19 and J is TRBJ1-2; D gene unclear. The V gene lost 8 bases and the J gene lost 1 base, with 14 bases spanning the gap. The CDR3 spans 14 residues. Germline CDR1 LNHDA, CDR2 SQIVND (reference sequence).

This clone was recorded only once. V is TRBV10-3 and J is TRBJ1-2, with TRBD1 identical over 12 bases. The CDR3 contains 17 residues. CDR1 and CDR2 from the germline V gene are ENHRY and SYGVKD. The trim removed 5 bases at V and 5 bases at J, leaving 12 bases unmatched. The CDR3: CAISSGTGGAKWYGYTF. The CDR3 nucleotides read TGTGCCATCAGTTCCGGGACAGGGGGCGCAAAATGGTATGGCTACACCTTC.

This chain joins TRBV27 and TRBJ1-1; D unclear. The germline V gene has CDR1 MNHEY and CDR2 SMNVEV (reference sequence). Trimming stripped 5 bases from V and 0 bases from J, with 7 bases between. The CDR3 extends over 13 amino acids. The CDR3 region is CASSPEMNTEAFF. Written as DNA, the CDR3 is TGTGCCAGCAGTCCAGAGATGAACACTGAAGCTTTCTTT.

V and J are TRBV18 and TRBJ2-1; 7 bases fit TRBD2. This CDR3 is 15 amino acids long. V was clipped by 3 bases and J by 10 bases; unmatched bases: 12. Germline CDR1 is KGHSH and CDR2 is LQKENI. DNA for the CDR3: TGTGCCAGCTCACCGACCGGGACTACCATCAGGGAGCAGTTCTTC. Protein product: CASSPTGTTIREQFF.

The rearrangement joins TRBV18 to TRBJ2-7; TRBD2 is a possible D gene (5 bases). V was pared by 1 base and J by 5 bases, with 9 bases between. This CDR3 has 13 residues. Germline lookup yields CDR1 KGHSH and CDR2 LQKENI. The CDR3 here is CASSPRAGDEQYF. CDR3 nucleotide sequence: TGTGCCAGCTCACCACGGGCCGGGGACGAGCAGTACTTC.

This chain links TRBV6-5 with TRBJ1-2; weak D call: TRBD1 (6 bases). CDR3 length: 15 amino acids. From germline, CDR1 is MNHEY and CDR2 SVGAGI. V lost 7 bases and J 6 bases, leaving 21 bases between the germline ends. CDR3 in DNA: TGTGCCAGCACGAAGCCAGCGGGGGAGGGGGATGGCTACACCTTC. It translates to CASTKPAGEGDGYTF.

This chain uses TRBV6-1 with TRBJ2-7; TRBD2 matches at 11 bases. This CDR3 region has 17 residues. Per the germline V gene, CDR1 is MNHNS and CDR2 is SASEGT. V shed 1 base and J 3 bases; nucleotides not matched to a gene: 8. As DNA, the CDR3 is TGTGCCAGCAGTGAAGGGCTAGCGGGAGGATTGGTCTACGAGCAGTACTTC. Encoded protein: CASSEGLAGGLVYEQYF.

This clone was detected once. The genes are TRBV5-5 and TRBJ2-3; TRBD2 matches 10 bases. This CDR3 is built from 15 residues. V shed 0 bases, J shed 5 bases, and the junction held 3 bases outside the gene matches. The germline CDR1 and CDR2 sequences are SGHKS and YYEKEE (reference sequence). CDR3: CASSLASGSLDTQYF. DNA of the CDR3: TGTGCCAGCAGCTTGGCTAGCGGGAGTTTAGATACGCAGTATTTT.

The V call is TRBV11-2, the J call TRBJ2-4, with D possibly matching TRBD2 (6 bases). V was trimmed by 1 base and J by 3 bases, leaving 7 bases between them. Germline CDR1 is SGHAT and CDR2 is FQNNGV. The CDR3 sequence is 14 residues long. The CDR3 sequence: CASSLVGGKNIQYF. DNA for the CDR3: TGTGCCAGCAGCTTAGTGGGGGGCAAAAACATTCAGTACTTC.

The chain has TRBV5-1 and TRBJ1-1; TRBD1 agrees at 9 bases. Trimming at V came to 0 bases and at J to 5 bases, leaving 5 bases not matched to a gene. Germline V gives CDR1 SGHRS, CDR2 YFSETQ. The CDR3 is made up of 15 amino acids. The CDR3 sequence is CASSLETGGGTEAFF. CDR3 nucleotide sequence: TGCGCCAGCAGCTTGGAGACAGGGGGAGGTACTGAAGCTTTCTTT. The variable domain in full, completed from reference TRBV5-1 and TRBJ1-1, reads KAGVTQTPRYLIKTRGQQVTLSCSPISGHRSVSWYQQTPGQGLQFLFEYFSETQRNKGNFPGRFSGRQFSNSRSEMNVSTLELGDSALYLCASSLETGGGTEAFFGQGTRLTVV.

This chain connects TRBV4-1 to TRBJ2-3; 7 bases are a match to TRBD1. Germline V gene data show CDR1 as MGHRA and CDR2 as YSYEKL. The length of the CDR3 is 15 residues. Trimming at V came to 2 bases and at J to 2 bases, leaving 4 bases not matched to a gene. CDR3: CASSQKGQFTDTQYF. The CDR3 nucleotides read TGCGCCAGCAGCCAAAAGGGACAGTTCACAGATACGCAGTATTTT.

The CDR3 reads CASSFPQQGGGTEAFF. Written as DNA, the CDR3 is TGTGCCAGCAGTTTCCCCCAACAGGGAGGGGGTACTGAAGCTTTCTTT. The chain carries TRBV28 and TRBJ1-1; tentatively, D is TRBD1 (6 bases). CDR3 length: 16 amino acids. The germline V gene encodes CDR1 MDHEN and CDR2 SYDVKM. The V end was cut by 3 bases, the J end by 5 bases, with 19 bases between.

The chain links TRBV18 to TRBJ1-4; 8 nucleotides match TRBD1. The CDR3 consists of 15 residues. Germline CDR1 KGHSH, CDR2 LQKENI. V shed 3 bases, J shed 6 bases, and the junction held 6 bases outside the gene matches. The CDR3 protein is CASSPNRGEDEKLFF. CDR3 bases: TGTGCCAGCTCACCTAACAGGGGGGAGGATGAAAAACTGTTTTTT.

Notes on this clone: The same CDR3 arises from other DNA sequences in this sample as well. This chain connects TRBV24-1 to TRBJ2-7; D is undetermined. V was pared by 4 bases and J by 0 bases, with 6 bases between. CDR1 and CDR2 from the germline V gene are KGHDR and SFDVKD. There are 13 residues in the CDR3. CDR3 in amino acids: CATSDPTSYEQYF. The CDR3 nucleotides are TGTGCCACCAGTGACCCCACCTCCTACGAGCAGTACTTC.

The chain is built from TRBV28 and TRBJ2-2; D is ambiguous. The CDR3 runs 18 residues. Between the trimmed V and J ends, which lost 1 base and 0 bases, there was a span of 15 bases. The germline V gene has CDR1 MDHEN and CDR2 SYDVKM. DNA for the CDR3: TGTGCCAGCAGTTTATATCCGGGTAGGGTCACGAACACCGGGGAGCTGTTTTTT. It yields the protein CASSLYPGRVTNTGELFF.

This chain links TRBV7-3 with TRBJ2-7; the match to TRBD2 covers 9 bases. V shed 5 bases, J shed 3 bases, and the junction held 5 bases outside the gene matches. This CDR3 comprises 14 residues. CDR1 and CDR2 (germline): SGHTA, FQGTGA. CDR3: CASSPASGNYEQYF. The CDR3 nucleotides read TGTGCCAGCAGCCCAGCTAGCGGGAACTACGAGCAGTACTTC.

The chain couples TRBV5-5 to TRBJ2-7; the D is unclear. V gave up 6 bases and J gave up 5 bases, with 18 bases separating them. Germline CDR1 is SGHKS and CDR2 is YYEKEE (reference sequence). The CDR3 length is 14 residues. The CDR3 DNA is TGTGCCAGCAACCCACTATTATCCTACGACGAGCAGTACTTC. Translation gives CASNPLLSYDEQYF.

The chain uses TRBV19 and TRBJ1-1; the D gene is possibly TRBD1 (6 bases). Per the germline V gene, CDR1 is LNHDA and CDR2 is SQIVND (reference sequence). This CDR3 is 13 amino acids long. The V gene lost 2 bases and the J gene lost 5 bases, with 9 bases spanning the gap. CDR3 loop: CASSITTGTEAFF. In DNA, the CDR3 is TGTGCCAGTAGTATAACAACAGGGACTGAAGCTTTCTTT.

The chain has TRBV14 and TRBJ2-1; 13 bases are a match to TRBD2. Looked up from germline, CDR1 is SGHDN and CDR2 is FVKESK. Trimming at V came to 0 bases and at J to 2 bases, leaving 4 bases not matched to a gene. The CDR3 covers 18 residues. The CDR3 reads CASSQDVGLAGTYNEQFF. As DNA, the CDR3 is TGTGCCAGCAGCCAAGACGTGGGACTAGCGGGGACCTACAATGAGCAGTTCTTC.